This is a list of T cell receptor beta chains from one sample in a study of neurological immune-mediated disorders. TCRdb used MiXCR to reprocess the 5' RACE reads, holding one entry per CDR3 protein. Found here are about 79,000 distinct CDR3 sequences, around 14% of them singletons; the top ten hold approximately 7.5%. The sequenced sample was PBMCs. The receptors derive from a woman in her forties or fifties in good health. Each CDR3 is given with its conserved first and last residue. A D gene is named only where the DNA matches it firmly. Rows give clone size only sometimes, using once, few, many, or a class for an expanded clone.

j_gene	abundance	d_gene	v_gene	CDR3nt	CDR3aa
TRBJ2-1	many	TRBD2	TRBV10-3	TGTGCCACCAGACTAGCGGAAAATCTTTACAATGAGCAGTTCTTC	CATRLAENLYNEQFF
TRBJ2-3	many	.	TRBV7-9	TGTGCCAGCAGCTTCGCGACAGATACGCAGTATTTT	CASSFATDTQYF
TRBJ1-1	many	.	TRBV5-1	TGCGCCAGCAGCTTGGGTAAGGGAACTTTCTTT	CASSLGKGTFF
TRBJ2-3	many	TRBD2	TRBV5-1	TGCGCCAGCAGCCAGACTAGCGGGGGGATCTCAGATACGCAGTATTTT	CASSQTSGGISDTQYF
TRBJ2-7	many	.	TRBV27	TGTGCCAGCAGCAATTACTACGAGCAGTACTTC	CASSNYYEQYF
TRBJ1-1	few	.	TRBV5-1	TGCGCCAGCAGCTCGCCCCCCGGGGCAGGGGCCACGCGGGGATACACTGAAGCTTTCTTT	CASSSPPGAGATRGYTEAFF
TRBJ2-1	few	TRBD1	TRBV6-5	TGTGCCAGCAGTTACTCTCAGGGGGCTCGGGGCAATGAGCAGTTCTTC	CASSYSQGARGNEQFF
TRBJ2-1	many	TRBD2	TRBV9	TGTGCCAGCAGCCGGGGGGGCCCAGCCTACAATGAGCAGTTCTTC	CASSRGGPAYNEQFF
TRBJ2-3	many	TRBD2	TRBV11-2	TGTGCCAGCAGCTTAGGTCCTAGCGGGGGTAGCACAGATACGCAGTATTTT	CASSLGPSGGSTDTQYF
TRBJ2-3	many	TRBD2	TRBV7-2	TGTGCCAGCAGCCTAGCGGGGGGCCCCCAAGATACGCAGTATTTT	CASSLAGGPQDTQYF
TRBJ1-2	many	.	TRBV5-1	TGCGCCAGCACCAACAGGGAAGACTATGGCTACACCTTC	CASTNREDYGYTF
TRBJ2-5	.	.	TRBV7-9	TGTGCCAGCAGCCCTAGTACGACAGTTCAAGAGACCCAGTACTTC	CASSPSTTVQETQYF
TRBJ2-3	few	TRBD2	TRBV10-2	TGCGCCAGCAGTGGCGGAACCGCTAGCGGTGCCTGGGGAAATACGCAGTATTTT	CASSGGTASGAWGNTQYF
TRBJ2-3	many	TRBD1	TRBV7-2	TGTGCCAGCAGCGCCCGGACAGGGGGAGGCACAGATACGCAGTATTTT	CASSARTGGGTDTQYF
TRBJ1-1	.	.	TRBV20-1	TGCAGTGCTAGAGCGGACGTAAAAGCTTTCTTT	CSARADVKAFF
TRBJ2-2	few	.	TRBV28	TGTGCCAGCAAAAGCGGCACCGGGGAGCTGTTTTTT	CASKSGTGELFF
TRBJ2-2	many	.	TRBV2	TGTGCCAGCAGTCCACAGGGTGCGACCGGGGAGCTGTTTTTT	CASSPQGATGELFF
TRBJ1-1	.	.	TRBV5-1	TGCGCCAGCAACTCGGGGTCCCGCACCATGAACACTGAAGCTTTCTTT	CASNSGSRTMNTEAFF